This T cell receptor (beta chain) emerged from a study of identical twins. The J segment lost 4 bases and the V segment lost 6 bases, leaving 11 bases of the junction unmatched. The CDR3 covers 15 residues. The V gene's germline CDR1 is MDHEN and CDR2 SYDVKM. TCRdb processed the 5' RACE reads anew with MiXCR; each CDR3 protein has one entry. In the table there are nearly 250,000 distinct CDR3 sequences, around 7% of which are singletons. The same data also went into a second study, on yellow fever vaccine responses in identical twins.

V gene TRBV28 combines with J gene TRBJ1-2; 7 positions agree with TRBD1. The clonotype originates from a young woman in good health. Specimen: memory (CD45RO+) T cells sorted from blood. The CDR3 coding sequence is TGTGCCAGCAGCCAACCCCGACAGGGTGGCTATGGCTACACCTTC. Translating gives CASSQPRQGGYGYTF.